This TCR beta chain was identified during a study of regulatory T cells in long-lasting Graves disease. Study results and limitations: Preferential use of TRBV28, TRBJ1-2 and TRBJ2-5 was seen in persistent disease.

V was shortened by 2 bases and J by 2 bases, with 12 bases between the two germline ends. Germline V CDR1 and CDR2: MNHEY, SMNVEV (reference sequence). The CDR3 consists of 15 residues. This clonotype occurred many times. The antigen remains undetermined. The time point: newly diagnosed GD, antithyroid drugs for less than 3 months. Construction of the TCR library relied on RNA isolated from PBMCs. With EDTA tubes as the receptacles, roughly 9.7 milliliters of peripheral blood were drawn. Assembly of TCR beta libraries relied on iRepertoire HTBI primers together with Arm-PCR of CDR3 regions. TCRdb re-derived calls from the multiplex PCR reads in MiXCR, one entry per CDR3 protein. The sample holds a few hundred thousand distinct CDR3 sequences; about 10% are singletons and the top ten take around 18%. The same sample was also studied in work on T cells in Graves' hyperthyroidism and ophthalmopathy. Per that study: Primed by the HTBI set, a first-round RT-PCR was run on the TCR CDR3.

J is TRBJ1-2 and V is TRBV27; no firm D call. Source: peripheral blood mononuclear cells (PBMCs), taken at new diagnosis, from a patient treated with antithyroid drugs. The source is a woman younger than 30 with Graves disease. CDR3 amino acids: CASSLARTPNYGYTF. The CDR3 nucleotides are TGTGCCAGCAGTTTAGCCCGGACGCCGAACTATGGCTACACCTTC.